Listed here is a single T cell receptor (beta chain). The target antigen is unknown. Use of 60 Vbeta and 13 Jbeta primers characterized the PCR. Profiled with immunoSEQ multiplex PCR; TCRdb holds only in-frame clones, not every one. Here the sample spans 150,000 to 160,000 clones, about four fifths being singletons. The sample originates from a study of cytomegalovirus exposure and HLA in healthy donors. Study outcomes and limitations: Later analysis identified about 17,000 TCR beta sequences associated with HLA alleles, using a false discovery rate threshold of 0.05.

The TCR was taken from a man in his late teens or twenties in good health and CMV-seronegative. Sequencing input: PBMCs.

The CDR3 nucleotides read TGTGCCAGCTCACCACGACAGGGGAGCGACGAGCAGTACTTC. Residues: CASSPRQGSDEQYF. The rearrangement links TRBV18 to TRBJ2-7, with TRBD1 matching over 8 bases. Germline V gene sequence: CDR1 KGHSH, CDR2 LQKENI. Trimming cost V 1 base and J 5 bases; bases outside gene matches: 4. CDR3 length: 14 residues.